This record covers a single T cell receptor (beta chain). What it binds is not known. Sequencing of TCR beta covered CD8+ and CD4+ T cells obtained from blood. Roughly 0.45 to 1 ug RNA was reverse transcribed with random hexamers. An immunoSEQ multiplex PCR generated amplified TCR beta CDR3 products spanning 54 Vbeta and 13 Jbeta. TCRdb ran MiXCR on the immunoSEQ multiplex PCR reads and lists one entry per CDR3 protein. The sample lists approximately 190,000 distinct CDR3 sequences; 90% to 96% were seen once. This sample was taken from a study of CD8 T cells in Susac syndrome. Background on the study: Patients with Susac syndrome had blood drawn and were at that point therapy-naive, on corticosteroids, or on intravenous immunoglobulin alone.

Findings and limits, study-wide: In Susac syndrome, the CD4+ T cell repertoires did not show clonal expansion.

The sample consisted of CD4+ T cells from PBMCs. The sequence derives from a human donor with Susac syndrome.

The CDR3 is CASSPVSTEAFF. CDR3 coding DNA: TGTGCCAGCTCACCCGTGTCCACTGAAGCTTTCTTT. The chain joins TRBV18 to TRBJ1-1; D unclear. The CDR3 covers 12 residues. Germline lookup yields CDR1 KGHSH and CDR2 LQKENI. The ends were cut back, 3 bases at V and 4 bases at J, with 6 bases in the middle.